The 26 T cell receptor beta chains below all came from one sample that was sequenced in a study of blood T cells in healthy people across ages. For the second PCR, which ran for about 7 to 11 cycles, a sample-barcoded 5' primer and a J-beta primer mix were used. Each CDR3 protein is one row after TCRdb ran MiXCR on the 5' RACE reads. The sample has about 1,400,000 distinct CDR3 sequences; approximately 63% are singletons. The sample was blood. The receptors originated from a man aged 18 to 29 in good health.

This chain connects TRBV27 to TRBJ1-2; D is possibly TRBD1 (6 bases). There are 17 residues in the CDR3. Trimming pared 6 bases from V and 5 bases from J, leaving 25 bases between. The germline V gene encodes CDR1 MNHEY and CDR2 SMNVEV (reference sequence). CDR3 amino acids: CASSLTRTAPMIYGYTF. The CDR3 DNA reads as TGTGCCAGCAGCTTGACCAGGACAGCCCCGATGATTTATGGCTACACCTTC.

The genes are TRBV3-1 and TRBJ2-5, with D hard to call. The CDR3 is made up of 14 amino acids. CDR1 and CDR2 (germline): LGHDT, YNNKEL (reference sequence). V was shortened by 5 bases and J by 4 bases, with 14 bases between the two germline ends. CDR3 sequence (DNA): TGTGCCAGCAGCGATAACGGCCCCGGAGAGACCCAGTACTTC. Its protein product is CASSDNGPGETQYF.

The chain uses TRBV4-3 and TRBJ1-1, with D perhaps matching TRBD1 (5 bases). V was clipped by 1 base and J by 6 bases, with 12 bases between them. This CDR3 comprises 14 residues. Germline V gives CDR1 LGHNA, CDR2 YSLEER. Here the CDR3 reads CASSQGLRVSEAFF. DNA of the CDR3: TGCGCCAGCAGCCAAGGTCTCAGGGTTTCTGAAGCTTTCTTT.

The chain links TRBV20-1 to TRBJ2-1; no firm D call. The germline V gene has CDR1 DFQATT and CDR2 SNEGSKA (reference sequence). The CDR3 consists of 13 residues. V was clipped by 2 bases and J by 5 bases, with 10 bases between them. DNA of the CDR3: TGCAGTGCTAGACAGGAACGGGACAATGAGCAGTTCTTC. Its protein product is CSARQERDNEQFF.

Worth noting for this clonotype: A junction boundary mismatches the germline segment, possibly from a read error. J is TRBJ2-3 and V is TRBV3-1, with 11 nucleotides matching TRBD2. This CDR3 region has 18 residues. Germline V gene sequence: CDR1 LGHDT, CDR2 YNNKEL (reference sequence). The CDR3 is CASSRGLAGALVTDTQYF. For the CDR3, the DNA is TGTGCCAGCAGCCGAGGACTAGCGGGCGCGCTAGTCACAGACACGCAGTATTTT.

The V call is TRBV11-2, the J call TRBJ2-1, with TRBD1 identical over 11 bases. V trimming: 2 bases; J trimming: 9 bases; junction bases outside the gene matches: 9. Germline loops: CDR1 SGHAT, CDR2 FQNNGV. The CDR3 totals 16 residues. This chain's CDR3 is CASSLPSGQGGFEQFF. The CDR3 bases are TGTGCCAGCAGCTTACCGTCGGGACAGGGGGGTTTTGAGCAGTTCTTC. The full variable domain, in which reference TRBV11-2 and TRBJ2-1 provide the parts outside the CDR3, is EAGVAQSPRYKIIEKRQSVAFWCNPISGHATLYWYQQILGQGPKLLIQFQNNGVVDDSQLPKDRFSAERLKGVDSTLKIQPAKLEDSAVYLCASSLPSGQGGFEQFFGPGTRLTVL.

The V and J genes are TRBV25-1 and TRBJ2-7, with TRBD2 as a possible D gene (6 bases). The J call may be incorrect, as the DNA end agrees better with TRBJ2-5. The germline V gene encodes CDR1 MGHDK and CDR2 SYGVNS. The CDR3 runs 13 residues. CDR3 residues: CASSDAGRETQYF. The CDR3 nucleotides read TGTGCCAGCAGTGATGCGGGACGGGAGACCCAGTACTTC.

V and J are TRBV20-1 and TRBJ2-5; D is uncertain. This CDR3 is built from 12 residues. The V gene's germline CDR1 is DFQATT and CDR2 SNEGSKA (reference sequence). V was clipped by 3 bases and J by 11 bases, with 16 bases between them. In DNA form, the CDR3 reads TGCAGTGCTAGGATCTCTGGCAATGAGCAGTACTTC. This translates into CSARISGNEQYF.

This sequence joins TRBV20-1 and TRBJ2-1; 13 nucleotides align to TRBD2. In germline, CDR1 is DFQATT, CDR2 SNEGSKA (reference sequence). The CDR3 covers 14 residues. V trimming: 6 bases; J trimming: 4 bases; junction bases outside the gene matches: 3. CDR3 bases: TGCAGTGCGGTGACTAGCGGGAGGTACAATGAGCAGTTCTTC. As protein: CSAVTSGRYNEQFF.

This clonotype was recorded only once. The gene calls are TRBV6-5 and TRBJ2-1, with D perhaps matching TRBD2 (6 bases). The CDR3 spans 17 residues. V dropped 4 bases and J dropped 0 bases, with 16 bases sitting between them. Germline CDR1 MNHEY, CDR2 SVGAGI. CDR3 coding DNA: TGTGCCAGCAGTTCAGGTCGGGGACTTCTCTCCTACAATGAGCAGTTCTTC. Its protein is CASSSGRGLLSYNEQFF.

V and J are TRBV2 and TRBJ2-3; TRBD1 aligns across 8 bases. CDR1 is SNHLY, CDR2 FYNNEI, per germline. The CDR3 has 14 residues. J lost 6 bases, V lost 1 base, and 3 bases had no gene match. The CDR3 DNA reads TGTGCCAGCAGTGAAGGGACAGGGTACGATACGCAGTATTTT. This codes for CASSEGTGYDTQYF.

As for this clonotype: At one boundary the junction diverges from the germline segment, which might be a read error. CDR3 in amino acids: CASSPGLTSYYNKQFF. The CDR3 nucleotides read TGTGCCAGCAGCCCCGGACTGACTAGTTATTACAATAAGCAGTTCTTC. The V and J genes are TRBV7-9 and TRBJ2-1, with a weak D call TRBD2 (6 bases). The length of the CDR3 is 16 residues. CDR1 and CDR2 (germline): SEHNR, FQNEAQ (reference sequence).

This clonotype was observed once. The genes are TRBV3-1 and TRBJ1-2; D remains ambiguous. The CDR3 is made up of 14 amino acids. Germline CDR1 and CDR2: LGHDT and YNNKEL (reference sequence). V shed 2 bases and J shed 4 bases, with 11 bases lying between them. CDR3 DNA: TGTGCCAGCAGCCAAACGGACGCTTTCTATGGCTACACCTTC. Translation gives CASSQTDAFYGYTF.

The chain recombines TRBV5-1 with TRBJ2-7, with unresolved D. Germline-derived CDR1 and CDR2 are SGHRS and YFSETQ. Trimming cost V 1 base and J 0 bases, with 11 bases left between them. CDR3 length equals 15 residues. In DNA form, the CDR3 reads TGCGCCAGCAGCTTGCCCGGATCTAACTCCTACGAGCAGTACTTC. Translated: CASSLPGSNSYEQYF.

On this clonotype: Its ends do not fully match the called genes, so a read error is possible. The V gene is TRBV9, the J gene TRBJ2-7; a weak D match, TRBD1 (5 bases). This CDR3 spans 14 amino acids. CDR1 and CDR2 (germline): SGDLS, YYNGEE. The CDR3 sequence is CVSSEDISSYEQYF. In nucleotides, the CDR3 is TGTGTCAGCAGCGAGGACATTAGCTCCTACGAGCAGTACTTC.

V is TRBV4-2 and J is TRBJ2-2, with unresolved D. This CDR3 has 17 residues. Germline assignment: CDR1 LGHNA and CDR2 YNFKEQ. V lost 1 base and J 5 bases, leaving 17 bases between the germline ends. CDR3 loop: CASSQGLSRRGTGELFF. The CDR3 nucleotides are TGTGCCAGCAGCCAAGGGCTTAGTCGTCGTGGGACCGGGGAGCTGTTTTTT.

The V and J genes are TRBV29-1 and TRBJ1-2; 7 nucleotides line up with TRBD1. The CDR3 runs 11 residues. Germline V gene sequence: CDR1 SQVTM, CDR2 ANQGSEA. The V gene end was trimmed by 8 bases and the J gene end by 4 bases; junction bases not matched to a gene: 4. In DNA, the CDR3 is TGCAGCTCCCGGGACAGCTATGGCTACACCTTC. Translating gives CSSRDSYGYTF. Looking up the rest from reference TRBV29-1 and TRBJ1-2 gives the full variable domain: SAVISQKPSRDICQRGTSLTIQCQVDSQVTMMFWYRQQPGQSLTLIATANQGSEATYESGFVIDKFPISRPNLTFSTLTVSNMSPEDSSIYLCSSRDSYGYTFGSGTRLTVV.

The chain employs TRBV20-1 and TRBJ2-4; 7 bases map to TRBD1. CDR1 is DFQATT and CDR2 is SNEGSKA in the germline V gene (reference sequence). Germline trimming cut 2 bases from V and 13 bases from J; bases unmatched to any gene: 14. The CDR3 runs to 14 residues. CDR3 loop: CSARKKTGNGEQYF. In DNA, the CDR3 is TGCAGTGCTAGAAAGAAGACAGGGAATGGGGAGCAGTACTTC.

This clonotype was seen a few times. V usage is TRBV5-5 and J usage is TRBJ1-5; a weak D match, TRBD1 (5 bases). Trimming stripped 4 bases from V and 9 bases from J, with 20 bases between. The CDR3 has 15 amino acids. Germline CDR1 is SGHKS and CDR2 is YYEKEE (reference sequence). The CDR3 nucleotides are TGTGCCAGCAGCGCGGGCGGGCCGGGGGAATCGCCCCAGCATTTT. Amino acid sequence: CASSAGGPGESPQHF.

A remark on this clonotype: The junction differs from germline at one of its ends, possibly a read error. This chain uses TRBV20-1 with TRBJ1-3; D call uncertain. The germline V gene encodes CDR1 DFQATT and CDR2 SNEGSKA (reference sequence). CDR3 size: 14 residues. CDR3 sequence (DNA): TGCAGTGCCGCACCGCAGGCCTCTCGAAACACCATATATTTT. Its protein is CSAAPQASRNTIYF.

V and J are TRBV18 and TRBJ1-2; perhaps TRBD1 as D (5 bases). Germline lookup yields CDR1 KGHSH and CDR2 LQKENI. This CDR3 is built from 14 residues. V lost 2 bases, J lost 11 bases, and 18 bases lay in between. This CDR3 is CASSPSRDLYFYTF. In DNA, the CDR3 is TGTGCCAGCTCACCAAGCCGGGACCTCTATTTTTACACCTTC.

The chain carries TRBV12-3 or TRBV12-4 and TRBJ2-7, with 7 bases identical to TRBD1. Matching the DNA end better, TRBJ2-5 makes the J call doubtful. This CDR3 region has 15 residues. This CDR3 is CASSRPDRQGETQYF. The CDR3 DNA follows: TGTGCCAGCAGTCGACCGGACAGACAGGGAGAGACCCAGTACTTC.

The chain links TRBV7-2 to TRBJ1-2; D remains ambiguous. Looked up from germline, CDR1 is SGHTA and CDR2 is FQGNSA. Trimming left V 4 bases short and J 4 bases short, with 7 bases between. The CDR3 loop spans 12 amino acids. This chain's CDR3 is CASSSSFYGYTF. In nucleotides, the CDR3 is TGTGCCAGCAGCTCATCCTTCTATGGCTACACCTTC.

The rearrangement uses TRBV4-3 and TRBJ2-3; 7 nucleotides agree with TRBD2. CDR3 length: 14 amino acids. V dropped 3 bases and J dropped 4; count of bases not matched to a gene: 4. The germline gives CDR1 LGHNA, CDR2 YSLEER. The CDR3 reads CASSHILASDTQYF. The CDR3, as DNA: TGCGCCAGCAGCCACATACTAGCGTCAGATACGCAGTATTTT.

The chain is built from TRBV3-1 and TRBJ2-5, with 9 positions matching TRBD2. Germline V gives CDR1 LGHDT, CDR2 YNNKEL (reference sequence). V lost 7 bases to trimming and J lost 4 bases; unmatched junction nucleotides: 10. The CDR3 is made up of 15 amino acids. The DNA of the CDR3 is TGTGCCAGCATCAATAGCGGGAGTACGACAGAGACCCAGTACTTC. This gives the protein CASINSGSTTETQYF.

This chain links TRBV6-5 with TRBJ1-2; 8 positions match TRBD1. The CDR3 runs 13 residues. V was clipped by 0 bases and J by 8 bases; unmatched bases: 2. Germline CDR1 reads MNHEY; CDR2 reads SVGAGI. The CDR3 protein is CASSYSTGAGYTF. The CDR3 bases are TGTGCCAGCAGTTACTCGACAGGGGCCGGCTACACCTTC.